This is a list of T cell receptor beta chains from one sample in a study of shared clonotypes between healthy human individuals. The protocol was immunoSEQ multiplex PCR, while the TCRdb copy is restricted to in-frame clones and leaves out a portion. The profile covers about 2.1 million clones, with about 93% appearing a single time and roughly 1.7% taken by the ten largest. Sequencing was performed on naive CD8+ T cells from PBMCs. These receptors came from a man in his late teens or twenties in good health. Some clones in this sample may be carry-over from other donors' samples. The CDR3 runs from the conserved cysteine through the conserved F or W. Each record gives: D gene, J gene, V gene, CDR3 protein. A D gene is named only where the DNA matches it firmly.

d_call: .; j_call: .; v_call: TRBV5-6; cdr3_aa: CASSLSGVEQYF
d_call: TRBD2; j_call: TRBJ2-3; v_call: TRBV19; cdr3_aa: CASSARLASGRAAADTQYF
d_call: TRBD2; j_call: TRBJ2-7; v_call: TRBV6-1; cdr3_aa: CASSEWREGAHEQYF
d_call: .; j_call: TRBJ1-1; v_call: TRBV6-5; cdr3_aa: CASIGYSEAFF
d_call: TRBD1; j_call: TRBJ2-7; v_call: TRBV30; cdr3_aa: CAWSGPGQGRWASYEQYF
d_call: .; j_call: TRBJ2-1; v_call: TRBV7-3; cdr3_aa: CASSLTMAPYNEQFF
d_call: .; j_call: TRBJ2-7; v_call: TRBV28; cdr3_aa: CASSFRARWDEQYF
d_call: .; j_call: TRBJ2-1; v_call: TRBV7-8; cdr3_aa: CASSSVTEQFF
d_call: TRBD2; j_call: TRBJ2-7; v_call: TRBV5-1; cdr3_aa: CASSLERGAMNEQYF
d_call: TRBD1; j_call: TRBJ1-1; v_call: TRBV4-1; cdr3_aa: CASSHDRGGPEAFF
d_call: TRBD2; j_call: TRBJ2-1; v_call: TRBV5-1; cdr3_aa: CASSLVLAGNYEQFF
d_call: TRBD2; j_call: TRBJ2-1; v_call: TRBV28; cdr3_aa: CASSFFVAGELDEQFF
d_call: TRBD1; j_call: TRBJ1-1; v_call: TRBV19; cdr3_aa: CASSPGDRTEAFF
d_call: TRBD2; j_call: TRBJ2-7; v_call: TRBV9; cdr3_aa: CASSAGDYDYEQYF
d_call: TRBD2; j_call: TRBJ2-1; v_call: TRBV27; cdr3_aa: CASGIIVAGYGDEQFF
d_call: TRBD2; j_call: TRBJ2-2; v_call: TRBV11-2; cdr3_aa: CASSLGGRGTGELFF
d_call: .; j_call: TRBJ1-1; v_call: TRBV5-6; cdr3_aa: CASSFMAGRNTEAFF
d_call: TRBD2; j_call: TRBJ2-7; v_call: TRBV29-1; cdr3_aa: CSVVYGGSTYEQYF
d_call: TRBD2; j_call: TRBJ2-1; v_call: TRBV7-3; cdr3_aa: CASSVLAGNEQFF
d_call: .; j_call: TRBJ2-7; v_call: TRBV5-6; cdr3_aa: CASSVGPGDYEQYF
d_call: .; j_call: TRBJ2-7; v_call: TRBV7-7; cdr3_aa: CASSPRDGYEQYF
d_call: .; j_call: TRBJ1-4; v_call: TRBV6-5; cdr3_aa: CASRLDQADEKLFF
d_call: TRBD1; j_call: TRBJ2-7; v_call: TRBV4-1; cdr3_aa: CASSPGTGASYEQYF
d_call: TRBD2; j_call: TRBJ2-1; v_call: TRBV11-3; cdr3_aa: CASSFRQREDYNEQFF
d_call: TRBD2; j_call: TRBJ2-3; v_call: TRBV5-1; cdr3_aa: CASFIGTSGTDTQYF
d_call: .; j_call: TRBJ2-7; v_call: TRBV4-3; cdr3_aa: CASSPTGTPSEQYF
d_call: .; j_call: TRBJ2-3; v_call: TRBV10-3; cdr3_aa: CAIRPLWTADTQYF
d_call: TRBD2; j_call: TRBJ2-5; v_call: TRBV9; cdr3_aa: CASSPNPSGGQETQYF
d_call: TRBD2; j_call: TRBJ2-7; v_call: TRBV7-6; cdr3_aa: CASSLEWLAGEQYF
d_call: .; j_call: TRBJ2-5; v_call: TRBV4-1; cdr3_aa: CASSQDGILPWETQYF
d_call: TRBD2; j_call: TRBJ2-3; v_call: TRBV4-3; cdr3_aa: CASSRRTSGNTDTQYF
d_call: .; j_call: TRBJ2-7; v_call: TRBV9; cdr3_aa: CASSPGRSYEQYF
d_call: .; j_call: TRBJ1-2; v_call: TRBV2; cdr3_aa: CATLRLGGLGYTF
d_call: TRBD1; j_call: TRBJ2-7; v_call: TRBV5-1; cdr3_aa: CASSSAGTGSYEQYF
d_call: .; j_call: TRBJ2-7; v_call: TRBV7-9; cdr3_aa: CASSLGQIIPYEQYF
d_call: TRBD1; j_call: TRBJ2-7; v_call: TRBV4-1; cdr3_aa: CASSLSDRVEQYF
d_call: .; j_call: TRBJ2-4; v_call: TRBV5-6; cdr3_aa: CASSAEGGWSIQYF
d_call: .; j_call: TRBJ2-1; v_call: TRBV7-9; cdr3_aa: CASSLAGPEDEQFF
d_call: TRBD2; j_call: TRBJ2-3; v_call: TRBV28; cdr3_aa: CASTRSGIRTDTQYF
d_call: .; j_call: TRBJ2-7; v_call: TRBV29-1; cdr3_aa: CSVEDRGMAYEQYF
d_call: TRBD2; j_call: TRBJ2-7; v_call: TRBV10-3; cdr3_aa: CAISESTRGAGSALYYEQYF
d_call: TRBD2; j_call: TRBJ2-3; v_call: TRBV2; cdr3_aa: CASTRLAGGEDTQYF
d_call: .; j_call: TRBJ2-7; v_call: TRBV12-5; cdr3_aa: CASGLGGYEQYF
d_call: TRBD2; j_call: TRBJ2-2; v_call: TRBV7-8; cdr3_aa: CASSEGGKEREEAGELFF
d_call: .; j_call: TRBJ2-3; v_call: TRBV7-9; cdr3_aa: CASSLAVSLDTQYF
d_call: TRBD2; j_call: TRBJ2-1; v_call: TRBV7-6; cdr3_aa: CASSSLIVAGVYEQFF